A selection of T cell receptor beta chains follows, all from one sample in a study of post-analysis software for immune sequencing data. TCRdb recomputed calls from the PCR reads with MiXCR, one row per CDR3 protein. The table lists roughly 670,000 distinct CDR3 sequences, around 60% of them singletons. The source material was blood. The receptors were sampled from a girl between 2 and 10 years old with multiple sclerosis. CDR3s include the opening cysteine and the closing phenylalanine or tryptophan. The D gene is left open where the match is weak. Clone size is stated in some rows and not others, as once, few, many or a class when expanded.

TGTGCCACCAGCAGAGATACAGGGACGGTAACCTACGAGCAGTACTTC,CATSRDTGTVTYEQYF,TRBJ2-7,-,-,16,TRBV15
TGTGCCAGCGGCTTATTGGGGGCGGATACGCAGTATTTT,CASGLLGADTQYF,TRBJ2-3,-,-,13,TRBV12-3/TRBV12-4
TGTGCCAGCAGCCAAACAGGGGGAGATCAGCCCCAGCATTTT,CASSQTGGDQPQHF,TRBJ1-5,-,TRBD1,14,TRBV3-1
TGTGCCAGCTCTACGACCGAAAACTCTGGAAACACCATATATTTT,CASSTTENSGNTIYF,TRBJ1-3,-,-,15,TRBV18
TGCAGCGTTCAGGGGAACACTCAAGAGACCCAGTACTTC,CSVQGNTQETQYF,TRBJ2-5,few,-,13,TRBV29-1
TGTGCCAGCAGCCTAAGGACAGGCGGGACTCTAAATGAGCAGTTCTTC,CASSLRTGGTLNEQFF,TRBJ2-1,once,-,16,TRBV7-2
TGCAGCGGCCGACTAGCGGGGGGGGAGACCCAGTACTTC,CSGRLAGGETQYF,TRBJ2-5,-,TRBD2,13,TRBV29-1
TGCGCCAGCAGCTTAGAGGGGGGACACCTGTACGAGCAGTACTTC,CASSLEGGHLYEQYF,TRBJ2-7,-,-,15,TRBV5-1
TGCGCCAGCAGCTTGGTGGCAGGGACCGCAGATACGCAGTATTTT,CASSLVAGTADTQYF,TRBJ2-3,-,-,15,TRBV5-1
TGTGCCAGCAAAAGGGGCACCTTCATTGAGACCCAGTACTTC,CASKRGTFIETQYF,TRBJ2-5,few,-,14,TRBV12-3/TRBV12-4
TGTGCCAGCAGTTATATCGCAACTAATGAAAAACTGTTTTTT,CASSYIATNEKLFF,TRBJ1-4,-,-,14,TRBV6-2/TRBV6-3
TGTGCTAGTGGTCCCCCACAGTTGAGGGCCGGGGAGCTGTTTTTT,CASGPPQLRAGELFF,TRBJ2-2,few,-,15,TRBV12-5
TGTGCCAGCAGCCAGCGGGGGGCCGATGATACGCAGTATTTT,CASSQRGADDTQYF,TRBJ2-3,few,TRBD2,14,TRBV3-1
TGCGCCAGCACCGACACGCTCCTGGGGAAACTGTTTTTT,CASTDTLLGKLFF,TRBJ1-4,few,-,13,TRBV10-1
TGTGCCAGCAGTGAATCCGATCAACCCCAAGAGACCCAGTACTTC,CASSESDQPQETQYF,TRBJ2-5,-,-,15,TRBV6-4
TGTGCCAGCAGTTTCAAGGTTTCTCAGCCCCAGCATTTT,CASSFKVSQPQHF,TRBJ1-5,-,-,13,TRBV12-3/TRBV12-4
TGTGCCAGCAGTCTTACCCGCACAGGGTCCGGCGACAATGAGCAGTTCTTC,CASSLTRTGSGDNEQFF,TRBJ2-1,-,-,17,TRBV6-2/TRBV6-3
TGCAGTGCTAGAGGGGGCGTGAGTGGCTACACCTTC,CSARGGVSGYTF,TRBJ1-2,-,-,12,TRBV20-1
TGTGCCAGCAGCTTAAAGCGGGGTCGCACAGATACGCAGTATTTT,CASSLKRGRTDTQYF,TRBJ2-3,-,TRBD2,15,TRBV7-2
TGCAGTGCGTACGGGAGGAACCAAGAGACCCAGTACTTC,CSAYGRNQETQYF,TRBJ2-5,-,TRBD2,13,TRBV20-1
TGCAGTGCTATGGTCCTCCTTACTAGCACAGATACGCAGTATTTT,CSAMVLLTSTDTQYF,TRBJ2-3,-,-,15,TRBV20-1
TGTGCCAGCAGCCGCGAACTAGCGGGGGCCGGGAATGAGCAGTTCTTC,CASSRELAGAGNEQFF,TRBJ2-1,once,TRBD2,16,TRBV12-3/TRBV12-4
TGTGCCAGCAGTCGCCGGGACAGGAATTCACCCCTCCACTTT,CASSRRDRNSPLHF,TRBJ1-6,-,TRBD1,14,TRBV12-3/TRBV12-4
TGCAGCGTTGACCCCGTAGGAGACACTGAAGCTTTCTTT,CSVDPVGDTEAFF,TRBJ1-1,-,-,13,TRBV29-1
TGTGCCAGCAGCTGGACCCCCCAGGGGCGAGGCGCAGATACGCAGTATTTT,CASSWTPQGRGADTQYF,TRBJ2-3,few,-,17,TRBV5-6
TGTGCCAGCAGCCCGTTACTCAAAGATACGCAGTATTTT,CASSPLLKDTQYF,TRBJ2-3,-,-,13,TRBV7-9
TGTGCCAGCATTGCCCGGGGGGCGGAAGAGACCCAGTACTTC,CASIARGAEETQYF,TRBJ2-5,-,-,14,TRBV12-3/TRBV12-4
TGTGCTACCAACGCTGGGGCCAACGTCCTGACTTTC,CATNAGANVLTF,TRBJ2-6,once,-,12,TRBV28
TGTGCCAGCGGTTATCCGGGACGGCAAAACTATGGCTACACCTTC,CASGYPGRQNYGYTF,TRBJ1-2,few,-,15,TRBV6-2/TRBV6-3
TGTGCCAGCAGCTTAGCTAACACGAACACCGGGGAGCTGTTTTTT,CASSLANTNTGELFF,TRBJ2-2,once,-,15,TRBV7-2
TGTGCCAGCAGTAACCGACAGGGTGGAACGCAGTACTTC,CASSNRQGGTQYF,TRBJ2-7,-,TRBD1,13,TRBV6-5
TGCAGCGTAACCAAGGGGGGGGATACGCAGTATTTT,CSVTKGGDTQYF,TRBJ2-3,few,-,12,TRBV29-1
TGTGCCAGCAGCTTACGGCAGAGACAGTCCCAGTACTTC,CASSLRQRQSQYF,TRBJ2-7,-,-,13,TRBV7-8
TGTGCCAGCAGCTCGATGGTCAAGCCAGATACGCAGTATTTT,CASSSMVKPDTQYF,TRBJ2-3,-,-,14,TRBV7-9
TGTGCCAGCAGCTTTCTAGCCAAAAACATTCAGTACTTC,CASSFLAKNIQYF,TRBJ2-4,few,-,13,TRBV12-3/TRBV12-4